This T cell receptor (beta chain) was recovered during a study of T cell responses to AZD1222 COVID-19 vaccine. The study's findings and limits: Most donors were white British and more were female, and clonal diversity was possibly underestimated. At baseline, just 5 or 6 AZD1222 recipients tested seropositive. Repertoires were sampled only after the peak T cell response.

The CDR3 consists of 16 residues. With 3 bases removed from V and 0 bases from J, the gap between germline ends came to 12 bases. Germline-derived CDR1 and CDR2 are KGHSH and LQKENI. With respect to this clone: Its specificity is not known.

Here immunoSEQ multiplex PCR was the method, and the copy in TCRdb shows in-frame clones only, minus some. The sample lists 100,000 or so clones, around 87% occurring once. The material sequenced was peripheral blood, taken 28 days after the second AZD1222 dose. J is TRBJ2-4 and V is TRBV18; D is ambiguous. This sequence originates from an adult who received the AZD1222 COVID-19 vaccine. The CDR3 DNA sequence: TGTGCCAGCTCACCGGCCACCACCGGAGCCAAAAACATTCAGTACTTC. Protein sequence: CASSPATTGAKNIQYF. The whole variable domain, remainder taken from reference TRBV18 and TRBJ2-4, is NAGVMQNPRHLVRRRGQEARLRCSPMKGHSHVYWYRQLPEEGLKFMVYLQKENIIDESGMPKERFSAEFPKEGPSILRIQQVVRGDSAAYFCASSPATTGAKNIQYFGAGTRLSVL.